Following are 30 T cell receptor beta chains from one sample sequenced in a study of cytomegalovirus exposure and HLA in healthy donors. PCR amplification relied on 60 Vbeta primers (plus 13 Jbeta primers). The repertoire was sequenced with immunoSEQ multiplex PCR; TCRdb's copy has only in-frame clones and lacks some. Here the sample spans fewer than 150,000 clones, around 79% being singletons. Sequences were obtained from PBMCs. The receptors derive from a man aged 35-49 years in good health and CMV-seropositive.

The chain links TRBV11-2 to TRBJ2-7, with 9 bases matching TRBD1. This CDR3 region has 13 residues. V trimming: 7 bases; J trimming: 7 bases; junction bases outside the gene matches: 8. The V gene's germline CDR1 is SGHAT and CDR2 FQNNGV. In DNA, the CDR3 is TGTGCCAGCAAACTCAACAGGGGGCAAGAGCAGTACTTC. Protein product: CASKLNRGQEQYF.

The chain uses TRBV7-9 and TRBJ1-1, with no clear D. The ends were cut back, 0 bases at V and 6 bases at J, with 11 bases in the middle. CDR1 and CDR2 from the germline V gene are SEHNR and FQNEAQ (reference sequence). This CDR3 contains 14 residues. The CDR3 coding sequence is TGTGCCAGCAGCTTAGCGATGGCGGGAGCTGAAGCTTTCTTT. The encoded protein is CASSLAMAGAEAFF.

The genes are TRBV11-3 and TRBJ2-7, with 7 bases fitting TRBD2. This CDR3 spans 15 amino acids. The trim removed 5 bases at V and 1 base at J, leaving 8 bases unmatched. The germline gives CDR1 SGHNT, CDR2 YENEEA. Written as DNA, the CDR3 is TGTGCCAGCAGCCGCGGACTAGTGCCATCCTACGAGCAGTACTTC. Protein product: CASSRGLVPSYEQYF.

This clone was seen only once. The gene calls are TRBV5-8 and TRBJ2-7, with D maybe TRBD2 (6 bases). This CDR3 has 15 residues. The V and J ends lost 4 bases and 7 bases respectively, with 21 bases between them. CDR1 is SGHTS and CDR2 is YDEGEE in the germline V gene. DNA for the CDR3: TGTGCCAGCAGCCACAATAGACCCCAGGAGGGAGAGCAGTACTTC. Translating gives CASSHNRPQEGEQYF. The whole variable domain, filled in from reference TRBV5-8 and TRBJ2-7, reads EAGVTQSPTHLIKTRGQQATLRCSPISGHTSVYWYQQALGLGLQFLLWYDEGEERNRGNFPPRFSGRQFPNYSSELNVNALELEDSALYLCASSHNRPQEGEQYFGPGTRLTVT.

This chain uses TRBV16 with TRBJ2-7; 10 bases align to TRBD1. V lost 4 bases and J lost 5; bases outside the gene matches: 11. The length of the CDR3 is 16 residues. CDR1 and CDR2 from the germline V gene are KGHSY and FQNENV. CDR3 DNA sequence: TGTGCCAGCAGCCGGATGACAGGGGGCGATTCTGACGAGCAGTACTTC. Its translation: CASSRMTGGDSDEQYF.

In nucleotides, the CDR3 is TGCGCCAGCAGCCAGGCGGGACGGGGACAGGGTTACAATGAGCAGTTCTTC. Translation gives CASSQAGRGQGYNEQFF. The chain combines TRBV4-1 with TRBJ2-1; 9 bases map to TRBD1. The germline V gene has CDR1 MGHRA and CDR2 YSYEKL. Losses at the gene ends were 3 bases for V and 4 bases for J; bases not matched to a gene: 10. The CDR3 is made up of 17 amino acids.

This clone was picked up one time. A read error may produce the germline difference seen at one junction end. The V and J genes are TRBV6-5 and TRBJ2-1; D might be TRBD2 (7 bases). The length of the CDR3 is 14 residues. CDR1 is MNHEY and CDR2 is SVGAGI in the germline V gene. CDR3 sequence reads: CACRGGAPYNEQFF. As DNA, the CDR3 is TGTGCCTGCAGAGGGGGGGCACCCTACAATGAGCAGTTCTTC.

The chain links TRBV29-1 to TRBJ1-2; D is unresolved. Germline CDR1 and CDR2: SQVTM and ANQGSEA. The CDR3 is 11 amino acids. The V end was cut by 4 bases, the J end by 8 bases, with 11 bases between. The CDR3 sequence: CSVVSSGGYTF. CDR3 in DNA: TGCAGCGTTGTAAGTTCGGGGGGCTACACCTTC.

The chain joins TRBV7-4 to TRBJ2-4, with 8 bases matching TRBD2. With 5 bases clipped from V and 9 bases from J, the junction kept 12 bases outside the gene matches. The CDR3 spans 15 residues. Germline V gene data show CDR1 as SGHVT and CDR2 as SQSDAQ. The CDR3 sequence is CASSRYGREEAIQYF. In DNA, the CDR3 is TGTGCCAGCAGCCGTTACGGGAGGGAGGAGGCCATTCAGTACTTC.

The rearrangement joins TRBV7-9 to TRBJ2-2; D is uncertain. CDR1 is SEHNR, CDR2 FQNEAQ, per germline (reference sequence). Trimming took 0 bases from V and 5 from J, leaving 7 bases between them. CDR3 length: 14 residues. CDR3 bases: TGTGCCAGCAGCTTAGCGGCTCAGACCGGGGAGCTGTTTTTT. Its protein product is CASSLAAQTGELFF.

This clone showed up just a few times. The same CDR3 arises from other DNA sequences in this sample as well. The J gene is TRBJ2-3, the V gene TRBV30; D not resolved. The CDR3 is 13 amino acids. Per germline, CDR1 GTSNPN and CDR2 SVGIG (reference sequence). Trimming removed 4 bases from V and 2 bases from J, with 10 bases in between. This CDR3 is CAWTPLPTDTQYF. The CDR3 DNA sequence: TGTGCCTGGACTCCCCTCCCCACAGATACGCAGTATTTT.

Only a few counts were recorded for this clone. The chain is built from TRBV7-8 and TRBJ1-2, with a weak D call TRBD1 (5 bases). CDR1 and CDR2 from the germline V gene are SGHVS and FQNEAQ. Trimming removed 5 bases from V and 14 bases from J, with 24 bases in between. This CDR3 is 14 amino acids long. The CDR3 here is CASSPTTIRGGWTF. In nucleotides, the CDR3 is TGTGCCAGCAGCCCAACTACGATTAGGGGAGGCTGGACCTTC.

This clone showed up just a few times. As DNA, the CDR3 is TGTGCCAGTCGAACCGGGACTAGCGGCCACGAGCAGTACTTC. Protein product: CASRTGTSGHEQYF. The gene calls are TRBV27 and TRBJ2-7; TRBD2 agrees at 11 bases. After removal of 9 bases from V and 5 bases from J, the junction contained 9 bases not matched to a gene. From germline, CDR1 is MNHEY and CDR2 SMNVEV (reference sequence). This CDR3 spans 14 amino acids.

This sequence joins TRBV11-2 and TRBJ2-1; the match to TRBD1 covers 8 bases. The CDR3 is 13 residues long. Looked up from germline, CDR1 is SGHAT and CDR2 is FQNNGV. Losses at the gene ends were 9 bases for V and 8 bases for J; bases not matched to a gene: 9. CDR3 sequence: CASLAGGVHEQFF. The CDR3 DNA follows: TGTGCCAGTCTGGCAGGGGGCGTGCATGAGCAGTTCTTC.

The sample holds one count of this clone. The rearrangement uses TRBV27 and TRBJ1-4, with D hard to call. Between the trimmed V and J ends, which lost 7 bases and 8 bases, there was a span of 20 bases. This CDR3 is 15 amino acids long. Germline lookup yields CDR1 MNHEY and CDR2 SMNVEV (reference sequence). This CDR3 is CASTTPGAGSEKLFF. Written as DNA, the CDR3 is TGTGCCAGCACAACTCCGGGTGCTGGTAGCGAAAAACTGTTTTTT.

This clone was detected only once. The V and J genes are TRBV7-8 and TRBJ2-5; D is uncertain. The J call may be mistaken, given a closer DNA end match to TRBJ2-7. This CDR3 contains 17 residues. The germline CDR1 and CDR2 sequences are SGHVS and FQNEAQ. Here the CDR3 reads CASSLASPAQAYYEQYF. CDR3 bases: TGTGCCAGCAGCTTAGCGAGCCCCGCCCAGGCCTATTACGAGCAGTACTTC.

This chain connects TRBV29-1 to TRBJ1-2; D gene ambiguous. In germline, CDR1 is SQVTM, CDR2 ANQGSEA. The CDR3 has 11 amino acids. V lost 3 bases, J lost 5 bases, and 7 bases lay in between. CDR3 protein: CSVEGGYGYTF. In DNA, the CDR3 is TGCAGCGTTGAGGGCGGGTATGGCTACACCTTC.

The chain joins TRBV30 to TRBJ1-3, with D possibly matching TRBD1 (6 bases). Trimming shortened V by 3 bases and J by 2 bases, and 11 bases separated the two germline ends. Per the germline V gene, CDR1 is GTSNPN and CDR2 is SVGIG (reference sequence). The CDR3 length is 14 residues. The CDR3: CAWRLGATGNTIYF. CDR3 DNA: TGTGCCTGGAGGCTGGGGGCGACTGGAAACACCATATATTTT.

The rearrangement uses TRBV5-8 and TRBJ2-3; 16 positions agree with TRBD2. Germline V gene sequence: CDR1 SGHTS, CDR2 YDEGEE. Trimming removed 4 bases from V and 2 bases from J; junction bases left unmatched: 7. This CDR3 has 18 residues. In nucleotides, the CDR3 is TGTGCCAGCAGCCCGGGACTAGCGGGAGGGCCGGTCACAGATACGCAGTATTTT. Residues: CASSPGLAGGPVTDTQYF.

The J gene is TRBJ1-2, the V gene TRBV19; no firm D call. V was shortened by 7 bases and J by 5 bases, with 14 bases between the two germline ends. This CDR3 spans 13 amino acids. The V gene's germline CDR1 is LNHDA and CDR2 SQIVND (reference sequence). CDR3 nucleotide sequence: TGTGCCAGTACAGAGGGCACTCAATATGGCTACACCTTC. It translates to CASTEGTQYGYTF.

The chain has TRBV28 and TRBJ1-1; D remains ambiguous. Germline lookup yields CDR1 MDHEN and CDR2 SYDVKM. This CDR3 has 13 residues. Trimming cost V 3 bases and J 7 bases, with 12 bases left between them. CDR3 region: CASSLRALGEAFF. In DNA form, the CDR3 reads TGTGCCAGCAGTTTGAGGGCCCTTGGTGAAGCTTTCTTT.

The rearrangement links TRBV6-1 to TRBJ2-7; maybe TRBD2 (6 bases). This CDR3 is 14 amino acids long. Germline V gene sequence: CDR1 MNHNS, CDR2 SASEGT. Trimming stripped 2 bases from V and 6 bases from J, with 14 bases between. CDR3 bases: TGTGCCAGCAGTGAAACCGGGACTCCGTCCGAGCAGTACTTC. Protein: CASSETGTPSEQYF.

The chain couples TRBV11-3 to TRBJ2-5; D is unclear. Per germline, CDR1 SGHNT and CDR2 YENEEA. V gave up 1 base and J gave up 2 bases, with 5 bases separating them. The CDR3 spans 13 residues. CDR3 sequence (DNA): TGTGCCAGCAGCTTAGGCCTACAAGAGACCCAGTACTTC. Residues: CASSLGLQETQYF.

CDR3: CASSGLAGDDEQYF. The CDR3 DNA is TGTGCCAGCAGTGGACTAGCGGGAGATGACGAGCAGTACTTC. The chain joins TRBV6-5 to TRBJ2-7, with 13 bases lining up with TRBD2. V lost 5 bases and J lost 5; bases outside the gene matches: 3. CDR1 is MNHEY and CDR2 is SVGAGI in the germline V gene. This CDR3 has 14 residues.

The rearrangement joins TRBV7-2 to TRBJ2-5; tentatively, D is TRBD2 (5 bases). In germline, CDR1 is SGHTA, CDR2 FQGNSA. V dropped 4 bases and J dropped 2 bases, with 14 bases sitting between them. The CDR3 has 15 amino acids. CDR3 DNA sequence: TGTGCCAGCAGCTGGGCGGCGGGCCTACAAGAGACCCAGTACTTC. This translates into CASSWAAGLQETQYF.

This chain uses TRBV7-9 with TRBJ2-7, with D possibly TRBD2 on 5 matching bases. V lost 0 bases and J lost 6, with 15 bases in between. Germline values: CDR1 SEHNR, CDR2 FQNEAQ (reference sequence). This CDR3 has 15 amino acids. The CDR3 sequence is CASSLAAGALTEQYF. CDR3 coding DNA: TGTGCCAGCAGCTTAGCGGCGGGCGCCTTGACCGAGCAGTACTTC.

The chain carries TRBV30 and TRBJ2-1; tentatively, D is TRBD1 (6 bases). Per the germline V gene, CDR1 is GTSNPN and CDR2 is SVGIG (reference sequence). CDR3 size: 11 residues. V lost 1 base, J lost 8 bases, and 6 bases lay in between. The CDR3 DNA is TGTGCCTGGAGTGACAGGGATGAGCAGTTCTTC. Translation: CAWSDRDEQFF.

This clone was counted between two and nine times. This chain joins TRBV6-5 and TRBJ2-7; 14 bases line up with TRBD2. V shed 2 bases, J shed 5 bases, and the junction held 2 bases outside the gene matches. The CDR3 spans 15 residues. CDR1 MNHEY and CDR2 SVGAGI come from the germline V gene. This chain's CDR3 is CASSYGTSGSHEQYF. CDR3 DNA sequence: TGTGCCAGCAGTTACGGGACTAGCGGGAGCCACGAGCAGTACTTC.

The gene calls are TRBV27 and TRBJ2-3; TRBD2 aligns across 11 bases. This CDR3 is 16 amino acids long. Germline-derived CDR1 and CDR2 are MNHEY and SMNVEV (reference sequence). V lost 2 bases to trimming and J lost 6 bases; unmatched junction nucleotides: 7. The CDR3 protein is CASSLIGTSGTDTQYF. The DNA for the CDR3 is TGTGCCAGCAGTTTAATAGGGACTAGCGGAACGGATACGCAGTATTTT.

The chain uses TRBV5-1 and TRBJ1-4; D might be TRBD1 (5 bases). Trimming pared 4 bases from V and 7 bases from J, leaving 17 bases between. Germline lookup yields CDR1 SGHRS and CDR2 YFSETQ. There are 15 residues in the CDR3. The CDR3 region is CASSLTGEAFEKLFF. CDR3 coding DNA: TGCGCCAGCAGCCTCACGGGGGAAGCCTTTGAAAAACTGTTTTTT.